This entry describes one T cell receptor (beta chain). Its specific antigen is unknown. Base-call qualities are not available, and no considerably larger clone is one nucleotide away. Participants were included only if at least one PBMC sample before ART initiation and at least two post-ART samples were available. Every participant with HIV received treatment in the United States of America. Before DNA extraction, cryopreserved samples containing about 0.95-10 million PBMC were thawed and washed. At the time of the earliest PBMC sample, participants with HIV were aged between about 20 and 60 years. Each participant contributed PBMC samples from 1-4 timepoints before ART initiation and 2-8 timepoints after ART initiation, with a median of 7 samples. Serial HIV viral load, CD4+ T-cell count, ART history and demographic data were obtained for every participant. Genomic DNA was extracted from unsorted PBMC with a Qiagen kit on a QIAcube, processed in batches of 12 samples.

This record comes from a study of long-term antiretroviral therapy in people with HIV (dated by TCRdb to the early 2020s). Broadly, across the study: The earliest samples were collected roughly a decade before the 2015 WHO recommendation for immediate ART, at a time when ART was usually postponed until CD4 counts fell. A total of roughly 180 cryopreserved PBMC samples were contributed to the cohort by 30 adults with confirmed HIV infection, with samples collected serially over a mean of approximately six years (range 1-12). No cross-contamination during QIAcube processing was seen in test extractions of a monoclonal T-cell line run alongside about 33 polyclonal samples. Of the roughly 27 participants with HIV, some 12 were female. A retrospective serial study tested whether changes in peripheral blood TRB repertoire composition and diversity were associated with ART initiation and durable HIV suppression.

The immunoSEQ hsTCRB v3.0 assay was used at survey level resolution for TRB variable region sequencing. TRB sequencing targeted a depth of 40,000-50,000 T-cell genomes per sample. Pooled TRB libraries were sequenced on an Illumina MiSeq with a v3 150-cycle kit. The study's processing was this. Analysis of repertoires was carried out in R inside a reproducible Nextflow workflow spanning QC, data transformation and analysis. LymphoSeq2, an R package for AIRR-Seq data exploration, was used to implement custom analyses. A few samples yielding fewer than 5000 total TRB sequences were excluded, leaving about 190 analyzed HIV repertoires. Among the 180 or so HIV repertoires that were kept, almost 60 were collected before ART initiation and more than 120 were collected after ART initiation. Repertoires were downsampled to 5000 TRB nucleotide sequences, with summary statistics averaged over 100 downsampling iterations. Only TRB sequences with CDR3 regions of at least seven amino acids were retained for analysis. Two measures captured diversity: a Shannon entropy-derived clonality score and the Gini coefficient. In repertoire networks, the top 5000 CDR3 amino acid sequences were linked whenever an edit distance of one separated two sequences. Antigen specificity groups and MHC restriction were predicted for TRB CDR3 amino acid sequences with GLIPH2. To flag known CMV, EBV, HIV or tissue antigen associations, CDR3 amino acid sequences were matched against VDJdb and McPAS-TCR. Pre-ART, post-ART and control groups were compared with Wilcoxon signed-rank tests and Holm-Bonferroni correction. The table was pulled from immuneACCESS by TCRdb, which kept in-frame rearrangements only. Such tables lose some clones; where checked, under half of the loss comes from unresolved V genes, and the rest has no known cause. Clonal size and the V and J genes are those of that table, whereas D and trimming came from the DNA. In this sample the table shows 42,000 or so clones, approximately 89% of which occur a single time. The ten largest make up 4.5% to 6% of the sample.

The CDR3 starts with the cysteine, ends with the phenylalanine, and has 14 residues. CDR3 DNA is the only sequence kept; it has 42 bases, read in frame from the first base. The junction shows trimming of 4 bases on V and 6 bases on J, plus 13 bases between the germline ends. Overall study outcomes, separate from this receptor: Expanded TRB clones identified before ART initiation dominated the repertoire across all time points, though the dominance fluctuated and decreased in many PLHIV after ART. Because pre-ART samples had limited cell numbers, unsorted PBMC were profiled rather than sorted CD4+ and CD8+ T cells. Inferences about post-ART repertoire changes were limited because no data were available on ART adherence, viral resistance or therapy changes. Narrower CDR3 length ranges were observed in HIV repertoires than in controls, and an antigen-experienced repertoire with only a slight naive shift after ART was suggested by the network structure. Because PBMC availability was limited, only the TCR beta chain was sequenced, with no alpha chain pairing. The samples span the years 2004 to 2017, and the ART regimens used may be less effective than current regimens. Starting ART was linked to a significant rise in TRB diversity, yet even with long-term ART the diversity remained significantly lower than in transplant donor controls.

The sequence was collected from a woman aged 45-60 years with HIV. The sample consisted of unsorted PBMCs, taken 3.1 years after starting antiretroviral therapy. Recombination connected TRBV23-1 to TRBJ1-3, with a weak D call of TRBD1 (6 bases match). TRBV23-1 is an ORF, and what it does is uncertain. At the DNA level, the sequence is TGCGCCAGCAGTCTCGGGGGGCGAGCAAACACCATATATTTT. Translated, this is CASSLGGRANTIYF.